This TCR beta chain comes out of a study of T cells after posttransplantation cyclophosphamide. Germline V CDR1 and CDR2: SGHNT, YENEEA. V trimming: 3 bases; J trimming: 9 bases; junction bases outside the gene matches: 14. The CDR3 has 16 residues. Broader study findings: TRB clonality was highly associated with recipient CMV seropositivity and reactivation.

A remark on this clone: Its target is not known.

Only in-frame clones appear in the TCRdb table, and some are missing; sequencing was by immunoSEQ multiplex PCR. The sample includes about 17,000 clones, roughly 80% of them seen just once. Controls had myeloablative marrow grafts with methotrexate and calcineurin inhibitor, sampled at 1 year. The source was PBMCs, collected 441 days after allogeneic stem cell transplant with calcineurin inhibitor and methotrexate. The TCR was taken from a male patient aged 30 to 40 who received an allogeneic stem cell transplant from an unrelated donor, was CMV-positive, and had acute and chronic GVHD. Some of the T cells might come from the graft donor. The gene calls are TRBV11-3 and TRBJ2-1; 7 bases are a match to TRBD2. The CDR3 loop reads CASSFTSGIFRSEQFF. The CDR3 region has the DNA TGTGCCAGCAGCTTTACCAGCGGGATCTTTAGGAGTGAGCAGTTCTTC.